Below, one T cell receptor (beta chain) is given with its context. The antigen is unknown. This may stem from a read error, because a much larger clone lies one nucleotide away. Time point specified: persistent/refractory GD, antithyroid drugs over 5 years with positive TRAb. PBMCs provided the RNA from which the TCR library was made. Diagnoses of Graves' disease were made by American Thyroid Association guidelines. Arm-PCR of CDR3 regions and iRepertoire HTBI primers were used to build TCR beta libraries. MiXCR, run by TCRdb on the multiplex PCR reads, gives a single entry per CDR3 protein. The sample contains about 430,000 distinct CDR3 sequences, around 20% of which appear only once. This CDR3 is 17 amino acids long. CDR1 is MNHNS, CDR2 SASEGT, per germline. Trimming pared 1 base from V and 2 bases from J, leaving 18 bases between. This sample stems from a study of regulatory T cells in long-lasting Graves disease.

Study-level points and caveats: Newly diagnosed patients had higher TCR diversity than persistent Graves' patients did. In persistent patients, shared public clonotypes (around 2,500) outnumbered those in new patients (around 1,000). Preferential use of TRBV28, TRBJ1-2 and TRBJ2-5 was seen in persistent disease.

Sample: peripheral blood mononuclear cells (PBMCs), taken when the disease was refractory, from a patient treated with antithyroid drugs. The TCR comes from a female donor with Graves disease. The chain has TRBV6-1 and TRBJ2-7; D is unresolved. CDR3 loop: CASSEETVGAFPYEQYF. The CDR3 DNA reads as TGTGCCAGCAGTGAAGAGACCGTCGGAGCGTTCCCCTACGAGCAGTACTTC.